These T cell receptor beta chains were read from a single sample in a study of cytomegalovirus exposure and HLA in healthy donors. Produced via immunoSEQ multiplex PCR; TCRdb's table is partial and in-frame only. This table lists roughly 41,000 clones. The sequenced sample was PBMCs. These receptors all stem from a woman aged 35 to 49 in good health and CMV-seronegative. CDR3s include the opening cysteine and the closing phenylalanine or tryptophan. Each record gives: D gene, V gene, J gene, CDR3 protein, CDR3 DNA. D genes are given only for firm matches.

.,TRBV9,TRBJ1-2,CASSGRGGSGYTF,TGTGCCAGCAGCGGGAGGGGCGGGAGCGGCTACACCTTC
.,TRBV2,TRBJ2-5,CASSVQQETQYF,TGTGCCAGCAGTGTGCAGCAAGAGACCCAGTACTTC
.,TRBV7-9,TRBJ2-5,CASSLRGVEQETQYF,TGTGCCAGCAGCCTCCGCGGGGTGGAGCAAGAGACCCAGTACTTC
TRBD1,TRBV28,TRBJ2-3,CASSPQGATDKQYF,TGTGCCAGCAGTCCCCAGGGGGCAACAGATAAGCAGTATTTT
.,TRBV9,TRBJ1-1,CASSVGPADLGEAFF,TGTGCCAGCAGCGTAGGCCCCGCTGACCTAGGTGAGGCTTTCTTT
.,TRBV6-1,TRBJ2-2,CASRGRHFTGELFF,TGTGCCAGCAGGGGGCGGCATTTCACCGGGGAGCTGTTTTTT
.,TRBV19,TRBJ2-6,CASSIQGAGANVLTF,TGTGCCAGTAGTATACAGGGTGCTGGGGCCAACGTCCTGACTTTC
TRBD2,TRBV4-1,TRBJ2-1,CASSLSTSINEQLF,TGCGCCAGCAGCCTCTCGACTAGCATCAATGAGCAGCTCTTC
TRBD2,TRBV6-1,TRBJ2-7,CASSGRTSGNYEQYF,TGTGCCAGCAGCGGCCGGACTAGCGGGAACTACGAGCAGTACTTC
TRBD1,TRBV6-1,TRBJ2-7,CASSEGGTGKYEQYF,TGTGCCAGCAGTGAAGGAGGGACAGGGAAATACGAGCAGTACTTC
TRBD1,TRBV28,TRBJ1-5,CASSADRGGGQPQHF,TGTGCCAGCAGTGCCGACAGGGGCGGGGGTCAGCCCCAGCATTTT
.,TRBV4-3,TRBJ1-2,CASSQEAGAVNYGYTF,TGCGCCAGCAGCCAAGAGGCAGGGGCCGTCAACTATGGCTACACCTTC
TRBD2,TRBV14,TRBJ2-3,CASSQGTSGRFTDTQYF,TGTGCCAGCAGCCAAGGGACTAGCGGGAGGTTCACAGATACGCAGTATTTT
.,TRBV4-3,TRBJ2-7,CASSQDRVRGEQYF,TGCGCCAGCAGCCAAGACCGGGTTCGCGGCGAGCAGTACTTC
.,TRBV6-5,TRBJ1-4,CASAGLGGEKLFF,TGTGCCAGCGCGGGCCTCGGCGGTGAAAAACTGTTTTTT
TRBD2,TRBV2,TRBJ2-7,CASIEPGLARYEQYF,TGTGCCAGCATAGAACCGGGACTAGCGAGATACGAGCAGTACTTC
TRBD1,TRBV4-1,TRBJ2-7,CASSQVKAGGHEQYF,TGCGCCAGCAGCCAAGTAAAGGCAGGGGGCCACGAGCAGTACTTC
TRBD1,TRBV6-5,TRBJ1-2,CASSFIRQGPNYGYTF,TGTGCCAGCAGTTTCATTAGACAGGGCCCTAACTATGGCTACACCTTC
TRBD1,TRBV19,TRBJ1-2,CAGFRDREFGYTF,TGTGCCGGCTTCCGGGACAGGGAGTTTGGCTACACCTTC
.,TRBV27,TRBJ2-1,CASSLYRTEANEQFF,TGTGCCAGCAGTTTATATAGGACAGAAGCTAATGAGCAGTTCTTC
.,TRBV5-5,TRBJ1-6,CARGKQGRSSYNSPLHF,TGTGCCAGGGGGAAACAGGGAAGGAGCTCCTATAATTCACCCCTCCACTTT
.,TRBV9,TRBJ2-1,CASSPPRQDEQFF,TGTGCCAGCAGCCCCCCACGTCAGGATGAGCAGTTCTTC
TRBD1,TRBV28,TRBJ2-7,CASASIGTGSYEQYF,TGTGCCAGCGCCTCGATAGGGACAGGGTCCTACGAGCAGTACTTC
.,TRBV7-9,TRBJ1-1,CASSSTLGSEAFF,TGTGCCAGCAGCTCAACCCTTGGCAGTGAAGCTTTCTTT
TRBD1,TRBV6-1,TRBJ2-7,CASSEGVGTGGYEQYF,TGTGCCAGCAGTGAGGGGGTCGGGACAGGGGGCTACGAGCAGTACTTC